This T cell receptor beta chain stems from a study of CD8+ T cells in alopecia areata. On the study more broadly: Transfer of skin from approximately 6-13-month-old C3H/HeJ graft donors with spontaneous alopecia was made to roughly 6-11-week-old female C3H/HeJ mice.

Following RNA extraction, reverse transcription yielded cDNA that acted as the sequencing template. Here immunoSEQ multiplex PCR was the method, and the copy in TCRdb shows in-frame clones only, minus some. The sample yields about 110,000 clones, without any singletons. Only a few counts were recorded for this clone. Antigen: not known. The listed genes are named as in mouse. The read gets to within 4 residues of the CDR3 end, and the germline J gene fills in the rest. The V and J ends lost 4 bases and 3 bases, in that order; junction bases with no gene match: 5. CDR1 is NNHDY, CDR2 SYVADS, per germline. This CDR3 spans 14 amino acids. Study results and limitations: Although TCR sharing was seen in mice, sharing across patients was less clear, possibly for HLA-related reasons. Normal skin's resident alphabeta T cells are also sequenced in scalp samples. Clonality in lesional scalp, especially alopecia totalis/universalis, exceeded that of normal scalp.

The chain carries TRBV13-3 and TRBJ1-1, with TRBD1 identical over 8 bases. The sequence came from a C3H/HeJ mouse with alopecia areata. MHC haplotype here: H2-k. What was sequenced was lesional skin. CDR3 loop: CASSNRGEDTEVFF. Partial CDR3 DNA: TGTGCCAGCAGTAACAGGGGGGAAGACACA.